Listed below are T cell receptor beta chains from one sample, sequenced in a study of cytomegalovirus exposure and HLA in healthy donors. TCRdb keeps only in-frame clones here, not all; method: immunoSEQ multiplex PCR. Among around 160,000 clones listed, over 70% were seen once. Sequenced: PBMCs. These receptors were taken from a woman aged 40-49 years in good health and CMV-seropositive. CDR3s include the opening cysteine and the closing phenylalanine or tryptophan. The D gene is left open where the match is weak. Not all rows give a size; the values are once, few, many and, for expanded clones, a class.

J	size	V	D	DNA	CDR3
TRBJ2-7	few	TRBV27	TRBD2	TGTGCCAGCAGGAGAATAGCGGGGGGGCACGAGCAGTACTTC	CASRRIAGGHEQYF
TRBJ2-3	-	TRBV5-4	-	TGTGCCAGCAGCTTAGGGGGTACAGATACGCAGTATTTT	CASSLGGTDTQYF
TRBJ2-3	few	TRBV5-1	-	TGCGCCAGCAGGGAGGCGTTTACTAGCACAGATACGCAGTATTTT	CASREAFTSTDTQYF
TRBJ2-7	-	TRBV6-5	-	TGTGCCAGCAGGACCCGAGGCTATAGACACGAGCAGTACTTC	CASRTRGYRHEQYF
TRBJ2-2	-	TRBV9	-	TGTGCCAGCAGCGTAGACCACTCGATCCCCCCCGGGGAGCTGTTTTTT	CASSVDHSIPPGELFF
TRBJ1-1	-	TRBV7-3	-	TGTGCCAGCAGCTTAGGGGGGTGGACTGAAGCTTTCTTT	CASSLGGWTEAFF
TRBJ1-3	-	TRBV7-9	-	TGTTCCAGCAGCCCTAACCGACAGAAAGCGTCTGGAAACACCATATATTTT	CSSSPNRQKASGNTIYF
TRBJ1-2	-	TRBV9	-	TGTGCCAGCAGCGCACTCGTCCCAGGAGGAGGCTACACCTTC	CASSALVPGGGYTF
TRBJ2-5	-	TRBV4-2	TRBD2	TGTGCCAGCAGCCAAGATACGGCGGCGGGAGCGGGGGGTGAGACCCAGTACTTC	CASSQDTAAGAGGETQYF
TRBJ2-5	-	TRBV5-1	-	TGCGCCAGCAGCTTGCTGTACGGGGAGTGGGAGACCCAGTACTTC	CASSLLYGEWETQYF
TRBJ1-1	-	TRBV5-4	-	TGTGCCAGCAGCTTGGACCCCAGACAGGCCCAAAAAGCTTTCTTT	CASSLDPRQAQKAFF
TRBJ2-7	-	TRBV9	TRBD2	TGTGCCAGGGCCGGGGGGGCAAGGTGGAACGAGCAGTACTTC	CARAGGARWNEQYF
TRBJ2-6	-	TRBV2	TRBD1	TGTGCCAGCAGTAGGACAGGGGTCGGCCTGGGGGCCAACGTCCTGACTTTC	CASSRTGVGLGANVLTF
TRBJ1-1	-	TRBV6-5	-	TGTGCCAGCAGTTACTCGGGGCGACTGGCGGAAGCTTTCTTT	CASSYSGRLAEAFF
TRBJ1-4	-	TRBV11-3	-	TGTGCAGCCGGTCGGTACGGTGAAAAACTGTTTTTT	CAAGRYGEKLFF
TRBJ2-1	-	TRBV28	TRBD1	TGTGCCAGCAGTCCGGACAGGGCCCATGAGCAGTTCTTC	CASSPDRAHEQFF
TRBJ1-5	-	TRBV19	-	TGTGCCAGTAGTATGGTAGCTTTCGATCAGCCCCAGCATTTT	CASSMVAFDQPQHF
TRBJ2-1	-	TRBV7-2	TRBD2	TGTGCCAGCAGCCGGACTAGCGGGGGGGGTGAGCAGTTCTTC	CASSRTSGGGEQFF
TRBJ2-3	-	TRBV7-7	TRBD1	TGTGCCGGCAGCTTAGGGACAGGGTTTACAGATACGCAGTATTTT	CAGSLGTGFTDTQYF
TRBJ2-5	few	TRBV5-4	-	TGTGCCAGCAGCTTGGAACAGTTTAAAGAGACCCAGTACTTC	CASSLEQFKETQYF
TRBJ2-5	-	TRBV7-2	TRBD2	TGTGCCAGCAGCTATCGGACTAGCGGGGAAGAGACCCAGTACTTC	CASSYRTSGEETQYF
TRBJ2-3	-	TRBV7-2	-	TGTGCCAGCAGCCCGATCTGGGTGCAGGGAGATACGCAGTATTTT	CASSPIWVQGDTQYF
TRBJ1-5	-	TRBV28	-	TGTGCCAGCAGTTTTACCCGACAGACACGTCCCCAGCATTTT	CASSFTRQTRPQHF
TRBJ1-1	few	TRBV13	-	TGTGCCAGCAGCCTAGGGGGGGGGCGATGGAACACTGAAGCTTTCTTT	CASSLGGGRWNTEAFF
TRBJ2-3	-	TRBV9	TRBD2	TGTGCCAGCAGTCTAGCGGGGGGTACAGATACGCAGTATTTT	CASSLAGGTDTQYF
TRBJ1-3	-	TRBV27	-	TGTGCCAGCAGCCCGCGGGGGATGAACTCTGGAAACACCATATATTTT	CASSPRGMNSGNTIYF
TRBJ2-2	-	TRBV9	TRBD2	TGTGCCAGCAGCCCGAGCGGGGGGCCGACCGGGGAGCTGTTTTTT	CASSPSGGPTGELFF
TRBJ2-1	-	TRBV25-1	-	TGTGCCAGCAGTGAAGGATTGGGGCTGAGCGATGAGCAGTTCTTC	CASSEGLGLSDEQFF
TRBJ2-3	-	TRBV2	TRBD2	TGTGCCAGCGCCATAGGGACTAGCCGAACAGATACGCAGTATTTT	CASAIGTSRTDTQYF
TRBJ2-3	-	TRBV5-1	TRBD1	TGCGCCAGCAGTTACCATGGACAGGGCACAGATACGCAGTATTTT	CASSYHGQGTDTQYF
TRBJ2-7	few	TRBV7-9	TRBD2	TGTGCCAGCAGCTCGAGCGGGGATCTCTACGAGCAGTACTTC	CASSSSGDLYEQYF
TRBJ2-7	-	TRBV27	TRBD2	TGTGCCAGCAGTTTGACCGGGGAGGGCTACGAGCAGTACTTC	CASSLTGEGYEQYF
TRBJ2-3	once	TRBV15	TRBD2	TGTGCCACCAGCAGAGTGAGGACTAGCGGGGGGGCCGTAGGATCAGATACGCAGTATTTT	CATSRVRTSGGAVGSDTQYF
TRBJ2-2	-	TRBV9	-	TGTGCCAGCAGCGTAGCTCGGGGGGCCCTGGCCGGGGAGCTGTTTTTT	CASSVARGALAGELFF
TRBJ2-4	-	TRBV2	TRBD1	TGTGCCAGCAGATCCGGGACAGGGGAGAACATTCAGTACTTC	CASRSGTGENIQYF
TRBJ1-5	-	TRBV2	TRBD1	TGTGCCAGCAGTGAAGGCCTTGGACAGGGAGGTAATCAGCCCCAGCATTTT	CASSEGLGQGGNQPQHF
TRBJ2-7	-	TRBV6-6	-	TGTGCCAGCAGCAGGGTTTCGGCCTACGAGCAGTACTTC	CASSRVSAYEQYF
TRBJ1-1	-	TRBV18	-	TGTGCCAGCTCTCCCTCCCCCGGCACTGAAGCTTTCTTT	CASSPSPGTEAFF
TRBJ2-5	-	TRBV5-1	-	TGCGCCAGCAGAGTAGTAGGGGATAGCCAAGAGACCCAGTACTTC	CASRVVGDSQETQYF
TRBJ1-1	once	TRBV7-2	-	TGTGCAAGCTCGGTCCTTTTGAACACTGAAGCTTTCTTT	CASSVLLNTEAFF
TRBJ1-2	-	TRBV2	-	TGTGCCAGCAAGTATAGAGGTACTTCTAACTATGGCTACACCTTC	CASKYRGTSNYGYTF
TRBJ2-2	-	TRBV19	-	TGTGCCAGTAGTGCGGGGACGCATGGCGGGGAGCTGTTTTTT	CASSAGTHGGELFF
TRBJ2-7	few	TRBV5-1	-	TGCGCCAGCAGCTTGGTCCCGGGAGACTACGAGCAGTACTTC	CASSLVPGDYEQYF
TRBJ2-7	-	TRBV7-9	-	TGTGCCAGCAGGGAACAGTATTCCTACGAGCAGTACTTC	CASREQYSYEQYF
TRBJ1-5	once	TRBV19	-	TGTGCCAGTAGTATAGATGGCGGATTATTTAGCAATCAGCCCCAGCATTTT	CASSIDGGLFSNQPQHF
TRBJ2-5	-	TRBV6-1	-	TGTGCCAGCACGTCGAGTAGCCCTCTATTATACTTC	CASTSSSPLLYF